A selection of T cell receptor beta chains follows, all from one sample in a study of shared clonotypes between healthy human individuals. Repertoires were generated with immunoSEQ multiplex PCR, while TCRdb's copy carries only in-frame clones and drops some. Counted here are 180,000 or so clones, roughly 93% occurring once; the ten biggest clones make up roughly 0.07%. The sequencing input was naive CD4+ T cells sorted from blood. These receptors were collected from a woman in her 30s in good health. Each CDR3 is given with its conserved first and last residue. Each record gives: CDR3 DNA, CDR3 protein, D gene, clone size, J gene, CDR3 length, V gene. A D gene is named only where the DNA matches it firmly. Size values are once, few and many counts, or a class for expanded clones, and some rows have none.

DNA: TGTGCCAGTAGTATTTGGGCAGAAAATGAAAAACTGTTTTTT; CDR3: CASSIWAENEKLFF; D: NA; size: NA; J: TRBJ1-4; length: 14; V: TRBV19
DNA: TGTGCCAGCAGGAGTGGACAGGGATCAAATGAAAAACTGTTTTTT; CDR3: CASRSGQGSNEKLFF; D: TRBD1; size: NA; J: TRBJ1-4; length: 15; V: TRBV6-1
DNA: TGCGCCAGCAGCTTGAACAGGGTAGAGACCCAGTACTTC; CDR3: CASSLNRVETQYF; D: NA; size: NA; J: TRBJ2-5; length: 13; V: TRBV5-1
DNA: TGTGCCAGCTCAGACATTACCCTGCGGGGCAGACGCACAGATACGCAGTATTTT; CDR3: CASSDITLRGRRTDTQYF; D: NA; size: NA; J: TRBJ2-3; length: 18; V: TRBV18
DNA: TGTGCCATCAGTGAGGGACAGGGGGCGGACGGCTACACCTTC; CDR3: CAISEGQGADGYTF; D: TRBD1; size: few; J: TRBJ1-2; length: 14; V: TRBV10-3
DNA: TGTGCCAGCAGCTTAATGGGGCCTTCATACGAGCAGTACTTC; CDR3: CASSLMGPSYEQYF; D: NA; size: NA; J: TRBJ2-7; length: 14; V: TRBV7-2
DNA: TGTGCCAGCAGGTTCTGGGCTGCGGGCTTTGAGTCCCAGTACTTC; CDR3: CASRFWAAGFESQYF; D: NA; size: NA; J: TRBJ2-5; length: 15; V: TRBV5-6
DNA: TGTGCCACCCCTAGGGAGGACCTGAACACTGAAGCTTTCTTT; CDR3: CATPREDLNTEAFF; D: NA; size: NA; J: TRBJ1-1; length: 14; V: TRBV28
DNA: TGTGCCAGCAGTCCTCCGGGACTCCGAGGGTCCGAGCAGTACTTC; CDR3: CASSPPGLRGSEQYF; D: NA; size: NA; J: TRBJ2-7; length: 15; V: TRBV28
DNA: TGTGCCAGCGGCCCGGGACTGGGGACGTGGGGCTACACCTTC; CDR3: CASGPGLGTWGYTF; D: NA; size: NA; J: TRBJ1-2; length: 14; V: TRBV28
DNA: TGCGCCAGCAGCGAGGGGGAGACCCAGTACTTC; CDR3: CASSEGETQYF; D: NA; size: NA; J: TRBJ2-5; length: 11; V: TRBV5-1
DNA: TGTGCCAGCAGCCAAAACACTAACCGGGACCAGAGGGGGGAGACCCAGTACTTC; CDR3: CASSQNTNRDQRGETQYF; D: NA; size: NA; J: TRBJ2-5; length: 18; V: TRBV7-9
DNA: TGTGCCAGCAGTTCCTCTGCGGTTGGCTCCTACGAGCAGTACTTC; CDR3: CASSSSAVGSYEQYF; D: NA; size: NA; J: TRBJ2-7; length: 15; V: TRBV28
DNA: TGCAGCGTTGGATCCAGGGGGCTAAGCACTGAAGCTTTCTTT; CDR3: CSVGSRGLSTEAFF; D: TRBD1; size: NA; J: TRBJ1-1; length: 14; V: TRBV29-1
DNA: TGTGCCAGCACCCAACCCCGGCAGGGGGCGAGGGAGCAGTACTTC; CDR3: CASTQPRQGAREQYF; D: TRBD1; size: NA; J: TRBJ2-5; length: 15; V: TRBV28
DNA: TGTGCCAGTAGCTTCAGCCCAGACTCCTACAATGAGCAGTTCTTC; CDR3: CASSFSPDSYNEQFF; D: NA; size: NA; J: TRBJ2-1; length: 15; V: TRBV19
DNA: TGTGCCAGCAGCTTAAGGGGTGGTAGCTCTGGAAACACCATATATTTT; CDR3: CASSLRGGSSGNTIYF; D: NA; size: NA; J: TRBJ1-3; length: 16; V: TRBV7-9
DNA: TGTGCCAGCAGCTTAGGCGTGAGCGACTTGGGCGAGCAGTACTTC; CDR3: CASSLGVSDLGEQYF; D: NA; size: NA; J: TRBJ2-7; length: 15; V: TRBV7-9
DNA: TGTGCCAGCAGTTTACACAGGGTTGAGCAGTACTTC; CDR3: CASSLHRVEQYF; D: NA; size: NA; J: TRBJ2-7; length: 12; V: TRBV27
DNA: TGTGCCAGTAGTATCGAGGGGAATCAGCCCCAGCATTTT; CDR3: CASSIEGNQPQHF; D: NA; size: NA; J: TRBJ1-5; length: 13; V: TRBV19
DNA: TGTGCCAGCAGCAAGACAGGGTCCCACCACTACGAGCAGTACTTC; CDR3: CASSKTGSHHYEQYF; D: TRBD1; size: NA; J: TRBJ2-7; length: 15; V: TRBV5-4
DNA: TGTGCCAGCAGTTCCCCTGGGACCACTGAAGCTTTCTTT; CDR3: CASSSPGTTEAFF; D: NA; size: once; J: TRBJ1-1; length: 13; V: TRBV28
DNA: TGTGCCAGCACTTTGGGGAGCAATCAGCCCCAGCATTTT; CDR3: CASTLGSNQPQHF; D: NA; size: NA; J: TRBJ1-5; length: 13; V: TRBV28
DNA: TGTGCCAGCAGTTTGCGACGGGCGATCTCCTACGAGCAGTACTTC; CDR3: CASSLRRAISYEQYF; D: NA; size: NA; J: TRBJ2-7; length: 15; V: TRBV28
DNA: TGCGCCAGCAGCGAATCGACAGGGGACGAGCAGTACTTC; CDR3: CASSESTGDEQYF; D: TRBD1; size: NA; J: TRBJ2-7; length: 13; V: TRBV5-1
DNA: TGTGCCAGCAGTTACTCTTGGGGTACCGAGCAGTACTTC; CDR3: CASSYSWGTEQYF; D: NA; size: NA; J: TRBJ2-7; length: 13; V: TRBV6-6
DNA: TGTGCCAGCTCACCAGGAGCCGAAATCTACGAGCAGTACTTC; CDR3: CASSPGAEIYEQYF; D: NA; size: NA; J: TRBJ2-7; length: 14; V: TRBV18